A single sample gave rise to the 4 T cell receptor beta chains below, sequenced in a study of blood T cell repertoires in COVID-19. Libraries were prepared by immunoSEQ multiplex PCR; TCRdb keeps only in-frame clonotypes and omits some of them. Of roughly 200,000 clones detected, approximately 86% appear once; the ten largest clones hold 3% to 4%. Sequences were obtained from PBMCs or T cells enriched from blood (not recorded which). These receptors all stem from a woman aged 35 to 49 with acute COVID-19.

The rearrangement joins TRBV11-2 to TRBJ2-7; TRBD2 agrees at 10 bases. The CDR3 consists of 16 residues. Germline CDR1 SGHAT, CDR2 FQNNGV. Trimming took 5 bases from V and 0 from J; bases not matched to a gene: 7. Here the CDR3 DNA reads TGTGCCAGCAGCCGCCTGGCTAGCGGGAGCTCCTACGAGCAGTACTTC. Encoded protein: CASSRLASGSSYEQYF.

In DNA form, the CDR3 reads TGTGCCAGCAGCTCCGGGACTAGTTCCAGAAATGAGCAGTTCTTC. Translated: CASSSGTSSRNEQFF. The V gene is TRBV5-8, the J gene TRBJ2-1, with 8 bases identical to TRBD2. CDR1 and CDR2 (germline): SGHTS, YDEGEE. Trimming cost V 3 bases and J 7 bases; bases outside gene matches: 9. The CDR3 consists of 15 residues.

DNA of the CDR3: TGTGCCAGCAGCCAAGCCGTGGCAGGCTTTGGGGAGCTGTTTTTT. This codes for CASSQAVAGFGELFF. The V call is TRBV3-1 (or the pseudogene TRBV3-2), the J call TRBJ2-2; D uncertain. The CDR3 is made up of 15 amino acids. CDR1 and CDR2 (germline): LGHDT, YNNKEL (reference sequence). V was shortened by 1 base and J by 8 bases, with 14 bases between the two germline ends.

The chain couples TRBV15 to TRBJ1-2; TRBD1 matches 11 bases. This CDR3 contains 16 residues. Germline assignment: CDR1 LNHNV and CDR2 YYDKDF (reference sequence). After removal of 1 base from V and 4 bases from J, the junction contained 5 bases not matched to a gene. In nucleotides, the CDR3 is TGTGCCACCAGCAGAGCCGGGACAGGGGGAGCCTATGGCTACACCTTC. It translates to CATSRAGTGGAYGYTF.